Listed here are 16 T cell receptor beta chains from one sample, sequenced in a study of blood T cell repertoires in COVID-19. Using immunoSEQ multiplex PCR, the repertoire was profiled, and TCRdb retains in-frame clones only, with some absent. The sample yields nearly 95,000 clones, roughly 70% seen once. Sequencing was carried out using peripheral blood. The receptors were gathered from a man in his 70s with COVID-19, enrolled during active disease.

The rearrangement joins TRBV21-1 to TRBJ1-4; the D call of TRBD1 is as the table states it, not checked on the DNA. TRBV21-1 is shown as a pseudogene. The CDR3 runs 15 residues. CDR3 amino acids: CASSKGKGLGEKLFF. DNA of the CDR3: TGTGCCAGCAGCAAAGGCAAGGGGTTGGGCGAAAAACTGTTTTTT.

The V and J genes are TRBV9 and TRBJ2-2, with TRBD1 matching 11 bases. The CDR3 length is 16 residues. Germline CDR1 and CDR2: SGDLS and YYNGEE. V shed 3 bases, J shed 5 bases, and the junction held 6 bases outside the gene matches. As DNA, the CDR3 is TGTGCCAGCAGCGCGCGAGGGACAGGGGGAACCGGGGAGCTGTTTTTT. Amino acids: CASSARGTGGTGELFF.

V usage is TRBV5-1 and J usage is TRBJ2-7; 7 positions match TRBD1. The germline gives CDR1 SGHRS, CDR2 YFSETQ. The CDR3 covers 14 residues. J was trimmed by 8 bases and V by 4 bases; bases with no gene match: 12. CDR3 sequence: CASSPDRAASKQYF. The CDR3 coding sequence is TGCGCCAGCAGCCCTGACAGGGCCGCCTCTAAGCAGTACTTC.

This clone was counted once. The chain links TRBV5-1 to TRBJ2-7; D perhaps matches TRBD2 (6 bases). This CDR3 spans 13 amino acids. V lost 6 bases and J 7 bases, leaving 17 bases between the germline ends. Germline values: CDR1 SGHRS, CDR2 YFSETQ. CDR3 protein: CASNTGGEGEQYF. The CDR3, as DNA: TGCGCCAGCAATACCGGGGGTGAGGGGGAGCAGTACTTC.

The gene calls are TRBV14 and TRBJ2-6; maybe TRBD1 (6 bases). The germline V gene has CDR1 SGHDN and CDR2 FVKESK. The V end lost 3 bases, the J end lost 0 bases, and 15 bases lay between the germline ends. CDR3 length: 18 residues. CDR3 in amino acids: CASSHRGPIVSGANVLTF. CDR3 coding DNA: TGTGCCAGCAGCCACAGGGGCCCAATTGTCTCTGGGGCCAACGTCCTGACTTTC.

V gene TRBV6-2 or TRBV6-3 combines with J gene TRBJ1-1, with D maybe TRBD1 (5 bases). Germline values: CDR1 MNHEY, CDR2 SVGEGT. The V end was cut by 5 bases, the J end by 0 bases, with 19 bases between. The CDR3 has 17 amino acids. In DNA, the CDR3 is TGTGCCAGCAGTCGTCGACAGACCCCACTCATGAACACTGAAGCTTTCTTT. It translates to CASSRRQTPLMNTEAFF.

This clone was observed a handful of times. The chain employs TRBV4-2 and TRBJ2-5, with 7 bases fitting TRBD2. V shed 5 bases and J 7 bases; nucleotides not matched to a gene: 7. This CDR3 has 13 amino acids. CDR1 LGHNA and CDR2 YNFKEQ come from the germline V gene. CDR3 region: CASSGRELGTQYF. For the CDR3, the DNA is TGTGCCAGCAGCGGGAGGGAGCTGGGGACCCAGTACTTC.

The chain employs TRBV9 and TRBJ2-1, with TRBD1 as a possible D gene (6 bases). Germline lookup yields CDR1 SGDLS and CDR2 YYNGEE. V was clipped by 1 base and J by 4 bases, with 9 bases between them. The CDR3 runs 14 residues. CDR3 region: CASSVNTGYNEQFF. The CDR3 nucleotides read TGTGCCAGCAGCGTAAATACAGGGTACAATGAGCAGTTCTTC. Together with reference TRBV9 and TRBJ2-1, the CDR3 gives the full variable domain: DSGVTQTPKHLITATGQRVTLRCSPRSGDLSVYWYQQSLDQGLQFLIQYYNGEERAKGNILERFSAQQFPDLHSELNLSSLELGDSALYFCASSVNTGYNEQFFGPGTRLTVL.

The chain recombines TRBV11-3 with TRBJ2-6; 10 bases line up with TRBD1. CDR1 and CDR2 from the germline V gene are SGHNT and YENEEA. Germline trimming cut 5 bases from V and 0 bases from J; bases unmatched to any gene: 4. CDR3 length: 17 amino acids. CDR3 nucleotide sequence: TGTGCCAGCAGCCCCAGGACAGGGGGCTCTGGGGCCAACGTCCTGACTTTC. Protein sequence: CASSPRTGGSGANVLTF.

V gene TRBV28 combines with J gene TRBJ2-7, with D unclear. The length of the CDR3 is 13 residues. V lost 7 bases, J lost 3 bases, and 13 bases lay in between. Per germline, CDR1 MDHEN and CDR2 SYDVKM. The CDR3 loop reads CASTPTSLYEQYF. Written as DNA, the CDR3 is TGTGCCAGCACCCCCACTTCGCTCTACGAGCAGTACTTC.

The J gene is TRBJ2-3, the V gene TRBV5-1; unclear D gene. V was cut by 2 bases and J by 1 base, with 8 bases left in between. The CDR3 runs to 14 residues. CDR1 and CDR2 from the germline V gene are SGHRS and YFSETQ. Here the CDR3 reads CASSLELGTDTQYF. CDR3 coding DNA: TGCGCCAGCAGCTTAGAGTTGGGCACAGATACGCAGTATTTT.

This chain links TRBV2 with TRBJ1-1; possible D gene TRBD1, 6 bases. This CDR3 comprises 14 residues. Germline lookup yields CDR1 SNHLY and CDR2 FYNNEI. Trimming took off 6 bases at V and 0 bases at J, with 11 bases between the two ends. The DNA for the CDR3 is TGTGCCAGCAGCCGGACAGAGATGAACACTGAAGCTTTCTTT. Translating gives CASSRTEMNTEAFF.

This clone appeared a single time. The chain couples TRBV7-3 to TRBJ2-1; 7 nucleotides line up with TRBD2. The CDR3 extends over 16 amino acids. After removal of 1 base from V and 7 bases from J, the junction contained 10 bases not matched to a gene. CDR1 and CDR2 from the germline V gene are SGHTA and FQGTGA. The CDR3 region has the DNA TGTGCCAGCAGCTTAATGGTCGGGAGGATGGGGAATGAGCAGTTCTTC. Translated, it gives CASSLMVGRMGNEQFF.

The chain combines TRBV11-2 with TRBJ2-1; 8 positions agree with TRBD2. J lost 4 bases, V lost 3 bases, and 8 bases had no gene match. CDR1 and CDR2 (germline): SGHAT, FQNNGV. This CDR3 region has 16 residues. Here the CDR3 DNA reads TGTGCCAGCAGCTTTGCGGGGGGACTAGAGTACAATGAGCAGTTCTTC. Amino acids: CASSFAGGLEYNEQFF.

This clone turned up a few times. This rearrangement joins TRBV19 to TRBJ2-2; TRBD1 matches at 10 bases. The trim removed 6 bases at V and 7 bases at J, leaving 5 bases unmatched. Looked up from germline, CDR1 is LNHDA and CDR2 is SQIVND (reference sequence). CDR3 length: 14 residues. CDR3 in DNA: TGTGCCAGTAGGACAGGGGGCGTAAGCGGGGAGCTGTTTTTT. Its protein is CASRTGGVSGELFF.

This clone showed up just once. V and J are TRBV28 and TRBJ2-1; the match to TRBD2 covers 7 bases. Germline CDR1 reads MDHEN; CDR2 reads SYDVKM. V was clipped by 6 bases and J by 6 bases; unmatched bases: 11. The CDR3 covers 15 residues. This chain's CDR3 is CASRTGTTRVNEQFF. DNA of the CDR3: TGTGCCAGCAGAACCGGGACTACTCGAGTCAATGAGCAGTTCTTC.